Each of the 28 T cell receptor beta chains below was sequenced from the same sample in a study of cytomegalovirus exposure and HLA in healthy donors. Amplification used 60 Vbeta primers and 13 Jbeta primers. The table came from immunoSEQ multiplex PCR; TCRdb's copy has only in-frame clones and leaves some out. Of around 140,000 clones listed, about 78% are singletons. Material for sequencing was PBMCs. The receptors shown here come from a man in his fifties in good health and CMV-seropositive.

The chain is built from TRBV7-8 and TRBJ1-2; D possibly corresponds to TRBD1 (6 bases). Germline-derived CDR1 and CDR2 are SGHVS and FQNEAQ. CDR3 length: 14 residues. The germline V and J ends were trimmed by 5 bases and 2 bases, with 12 bases remaining between them. Here the CDR3 reads CASSLQTGNYGYTF. CDR3 bases: TGTGCCAGCAGCCTGCAAACAGGGAACTATGGCTACACCTTC. The variable domain in full, completed from reference TRBV7-8 and TRBJ1-2, reads GAGVSQSPRYKVAKRGQDVALRCDPISGHVSLFWYQQALGQGPEFLTYFQNEAQLDKSGLPSDRFFAERPEGSVSTLKIQRTQQEDSAVYLCASSLQTGNYGYTFGSGTRLTVV.

The CDR3 is CASSLGAATGRFAGEQFF. CDR3 nucleotide sequence: TGTGCCAGCAGCTTAGGGGCTGCGACAGGGCGTTTTGCGGGTGAGCAGTTCTTC. The V call is TRBV7-9, the J call TRBJ2-1; 7 nucleotides align to TRBD1. The trim removed 1 base at V and 9 bases at J, leaving 18 bases unmatched. In germline, CDR1 is SEHNR, CDR2 FQNEAQ (reference sequence). This CDR3 is built from 18 residues. The full variable domain, completed using reference TRBV7-9 and TRBJ2-1, is DTGVSQNPRHKITKRGQNVTFRCDPISEHNRLYWYRQTLGQGPEFLTYFQNEAQLEKSRLLSDRFSAERPKGSFSTLEIQRTEQGDSAMYLCASSLGAATGRFAGEQFFGPGTRLTVL.

In the case of this clone: This same CDR3 is encoded by further DNA sequences in the sample. The chain is built from TRBV5-1 and TRBJ2-5, with D perhaps matching TRBD2 (6 bases). V lost 0 bases and J 0 bases, leaving 6 bases between the germline ends. The CDR3 totals 14 residues. Germline lookup yields CDR1 SGHRS and CDR2 YFSETQ. CDR3 sequence (DNA): TGCGCCAGCAGCTTGGCGGGGGACCAAGAGACCCAGTACTTC. Residues: CASSLAGDQETQYF. The variable domain in full, with the rest retrieved from reference TRBV5-1 and TRBJ2-5, is KAGVTQTPRYLIKTRGQQVTLSCSPISGHRSVSWYQQTPGQGLQFLFEYFSETQRNKGNFPGRFSGRQFSNSRSEMNVSTLELGDSALYLCASSLAGDQETQYFGPGTRLLVL.

This chain links TRBV6-5 with TRBJ2-7; 7 bases agree with TRBD2. This CDR3 is built from 13 residues. Germline CDR1 is MNHEY and CDR2 is SVGAGI. The junction had 4 bases not matched to a gene; V was cut back by 6 bases and J by 2 bases. CDR3 nucleotides: TGTGCCAGCAGGGGCGGGGGTGCCTACGAGCAGTACTTC. It is translated as CASRGGGAYEQYF.

The chain joins TRBV5-1 to TRBJ2-3; 10 bases are a match to TRBD1. Trimming removed 7 bases from V and 4 bases from J; junction bases left unmatched: 9. CDR3 length: 15 residues. Germline CDR1 is SGHRS and CDR2 is YFSETQ. The CDR3: CASGYDRGQADTQYF. In nucleotides, the CDR3 is TGCGCCAGCGGATATGACAGGGGGCAAGCAGATACGCAGTATTTT.

V usage is TRBV27 and J usage is TRBJ2-7; 8 bases line up with TRBD2. J gave up 0 bases and V 1 base, and 2 bases lay outside the gene matches. Germline V gene lookup returns CDR1 MNHEY and CDR2 SMNVEV (reference sequence). The CDR3 spans 15 residues. CDR3 in amino acids: CASSLFAGGSYEQYF. The CDR3 nucleotides read TGTGCCAGCAGTTTATTTGCGGGAGGCTCCTACGAGCAGTACTTC.

The chain couples TRBV7-2 to TRBJ2-3; 10 bases agree with TRBD1. Germline trimming cut 4 bases from V and 0 bases from J; bases unmatched to any gene: 1. The CDR3 has 15 residues. Germline lookup yields CDR1 SGHTA and CDR2 FQGNSA. In DNA form, the CDR3 reads TGTGCCAGCAGCTCGGGACAGGGGAGCACAGATACGCAGTATTTT. The encoded protein is CASSSGQGSTDTQYF.

A note on this clone: Within the sample, other DNA sequences also encode this same CDR3. The rearrangement uses TRBV6-1 and TRBJ2-2; possible D gene TRBD1, 6 bases. This CDR3 has 14 residues. The germline V and J ends were trimmed by 0 bases and 5 bases, with 7 bases remaining between them. Germline loops: CDR1 MNHNS, CDR2 SASEGT. This CDR3 reads CASSEAQGTGELFF. The CDR3 coding sequence is TGTGCCAGCAGTGAAGCGCAGGGGACCGGGGAGCTGTTTTTT.

The chain joins TRBV28 to TRBJ2-1; weak D call: TRBD2 (5 bases). The germline V and J ends were trimmed by 5 bases and 12 bases, with 20 bases remaining between them. The V gene's germline CDR1 is MDHEN and CDR2 SYDVKM. The CDR3 is 14 residues long. CDR3 residues: CASSLRDPSMRQFF. The CDR3 nucleotides are TGTGCCAGCAGTCTGAGGGATCCATCAATGAGGCAGTTCTTC.

The rearrangement joins TRBV18 to TRBJ1-5, with 7 bases lining up with TRBD1. The CDR3 has 16 residues. Unmatched junction bases numbered 11, after V lost 3 bases and J lost 6 bases. CDR1 KGHSH and CDR2 LQKENI come from the germline V gene. CDR3 amino acids: CASSPSGTVSFQPQHF. Written as DNA, the CDR3 is TGTGCCAGCTCACCGTCCGGGACAGTGAGTTTTCAGCCCCAGCATTTT.

The CDR3 region is CATSRDNRGRRTNEKLFF. The CDR3 nucleotides are TGTGCCACCAGCAGAGATAACAGGGGTAGGAGGACTAATGAAAAACTGTTTTTT. V and J are TRBV15 and TRBJ1-4; TRBD1 agrees at 7 bases. V gave up 0 bases and J gave up 2 bases; unmatched junction bases: 9. In germline, CDR1 is LNHNV, CDR2 YYDKDF (reference sequence). CDR3 length: 18 amino acids.

The chain has TRBV7-9 and TRBJ2-7, with 7 positions matching TRBD2. Germline V lookup: CDR1 SEHNR, CDR2 FQNEAQ (reference sequence). The CDR3 spans 14 residues. V was clipped by 4 bases and J by 4 bases; unmatched bases: 7. CDR3 bases: TGTGCCAGCAGCTCGCCGGGGGGACGGTACGAGCAGTACTTC. As protein: CASSSPGGRYEQYF.

This clone came up once. The chain has TRBV27 and TRBJ1-2, with D maybe TRBD1 (6 bases). The CDR3 totals 13 residues. The germline V gene has CDR1 MNHEY and CDR2 SMNVEV (reference sequence). Deletions cut 8 bases from V and 6 bases from J, with 16 bases between. CDR3 DNA sequence: TGTGCCAGCCGGACAGAAGGAAGGAATGGCTACACCTTC. It specifies CASRTEGRNGYTF.

This CDR3 is CASSLDRARSTEAFF. The CDR3 region has the DNA TGCGCCAGCAGCTTGGACAGGGCGAGGAGCACTGAAGCTTTCTTT. V is TRBV5-1 and J is TRBJ1-1, with D tentatively TRBD1 (6 bases). The CDR3 sequence is 15 residues long. CDR1 is SGHRS and CDR2 is YFSETQ in the germline V gene. The V and J ends lost 0 bases and 4 bases respectively, with 13 bases between them.

This rearrangement joins TRBV6-5 to TRBJ1-3, with 7 nucleotides matching TRBD1. The CDR3 extends over 15 amino acids. Trimming removed 6 bases from V and 9 bases from J; junction bases left unmatched: 14. Germline values: CDR1 MNHEY, CDR2 SVGAGI. The chain's CDR3 is CASRRTGTVGSTIYF. For the CDR3, the DNA is TGTGCCAGCAGACGCACCGGGACAGTCGGCAGCACCATATATTTT.

The J gene is TRBJ1-6, the V gene TRBV9, with D possibly TRBD1 on 6 matching bases. The CDR3 is made up of 14 amino acids. Germline CDR1 SGDLS, CDR2 YYNGEE. V was pared by 4 bases and J by 9 bases, with 14 bases between. The CDR3, as DNA: TGTGCCAGCAGCCCACGACAGGCTGGTTCACCCCTCCACTTT. Translated, it gives CASSPRQAGSPLHF.

The chain links TRBV29-1 to TRBJ2-1; D gene uncertain. Germline lookup yields CDR1 SQVTM and CDR2 ANQGSEA. The CDR3 spans 13 residues. The germline V and J ends were trimmed by 5 bases and 2 bases, with 10 bases remaining between them. CDR3: CSVQHLTYNEQFF. CDR3 bases: TGCAGCGTTCAACATTTGACCTACAATGAGCAGTTCTTC.

The genes are TRBV12-5 and TRBJ2-5; D unclear. The J call is doubtful: the DNA matches TRBJ2-7 better. This CDR3 spans 15 amino acids. Germline V lookup: CDR1 LGHNT, CDR2 FRNRAP. The CDR3 bases are TGTGCTAGTGGTTTGGGTCCATTTCAAGCCTACGAGCAGTACTTC. Its protein is CASGLGPFQAYEQYF.

J is TRBJ1-2 and V is TRBV2; maybe TRBD1 (5 bases). V was pared by 4 bases and J by 2 bases, with 14 bases between. This CDR3 comprises 15 residues. The germline CDR1 and CDR2 sequences are SNHLY and FYNNEI. The chain's CDR3 is CASSGQTRENYGYTF. CDR3 DNA sequence: TGTGCCAGCAGTGGACAGACCCGGGAGAACTATGGCTACACCTTC.

This chain joins TRBV4-1 and TRBJ1-4, with TRBD1 identical over 7 bases. This CDR3 is built from 19 residues. V shed 4 bases, J shed 0 bases, and the junction held 14 bases outside the gene matches. The germline V gene has CDR1 MGHRA and CDR2 YSYEKL. CDR3 nucleotides: TGCGCCAGCAGCCCCCCCGGAGGGACAGATTTTCCAACTAATGAAAAACTGTTTTTT. The encoded protein is CASSPPGGTDFPTNEKLFF.

The chain has TRBV28 and TRBJ1-2; maybe TRBD1 (6 bases). CDR3 length: 16 amino acids. Germline lookup yields CDR1 MDHEN and CDR2 SYDVKM. V was clipped by 7 bases and J by 0 bases, with 18 bases between them. The CDR3 coding sequence is TGTGCCAGCATCCTGACAGGCGCCCCCACTAACTATGGCTACACCTTC. This codes for CASILTGAPTNYGYTF.

This clone appeared a few times. V usage is TRBV28 and J usage is TRBJ2-5; D uncertain. This CDR3 has 12 amino acids. Germline CDR1 and CDR2: MDHEN and SYDVKM. The V gene lost 5 bases and the J gene lost 5 bases, with 9 bases spanning the gap. CDR3 amino acids: CASSELAETQYF. DNA for the CDR3: TGTGCCAGCAGTGAGTTAGCCGAGACCCAGTACTTC.

The chain couples TRBV27 to TRBJ1-5, with 7 bases matching TRBD1. V was clipped by 4 bases and J by 11 bases; unmatched bases: 11. Germline-derived CDR1 and CDR2 are MNHEY and SMNVEV (reference sequence). The CDR3 has 14 amino acids. The CDR3 DNA follows: TGTGCCAGCAGTTACCGACAGGGTGTCTGGACCCAGCATTTT. Translation gives CASSYRQGVWTQHF.

This clone was counted a few times. The chain carries TRBV5-1 and TRBJ1-2, with D hard to call. The CDR3 is 13 residues long. CDR1 is SGHRS, CDR2 YFSETQ, per germline. The V gene lost 5 bases and the J gene lost 2 bases, with 10 bases spanning the gap. The CDR3 is CASRIDGNYGYTF. The CDR3 nucleotides are TGCGCCAGCAGGATTGACGGGAACTATGGCTACACCTTC.

In nucleotides, the CDR3 is TGTGCCAGCAGTTTCCAGGGAAGAAACACCATATATTTT. Translated, it gives CASSFQGRNTIYF. The chain links TRBV2 to TRBJ1-3; possible D gene TRBD1, 5 bases. CDR1 is SNHLY and CDR2 is FYNNEI in the germline V gene. V lost 5 bases, J lost 5 bases, and 10 bases lay in between. The CDR3 runs to 13 residues.

This clone was counted between two and nine times. The CDR3 sequence: CASNRQGSTEAFF. As DNA, the CDR3 is TGTGCCAGCAACCGACAGGGCAGTACTGAAGCTTTCTTT. This chain joins TRBV6-1 and TRBJ1-1; 7 bases map to TRBD1. This CDR3 contains 13 residues. CDR1 and CDR2 (germline): MNHNS, SASEGT. V was clipped by 7 bases and J by 5 bases; unmatched bases: 7.

The rearrangement links TRBV4-3 to TRBJ2-5; 10 positions match TRBD2. The end of the DNA aligns better with TRBJ2-7, so the J call may be wrong. Germline lookup yields CDR1 LGHNA and CDR2 YSLEER. This CDR3 region has 16 residues. The CDR3 loop reads CASSQDGSGRGVEQYF. The CDR3 DNA is TGCGCCAGCAGCCAAGATGGCAGCGGGAGGGGGGTCGAGCAGTACTTC.

The genes are TRBV6-5 and TRBJ1-1, with D perhaps matching TRBD1 (5 bases). CDR3 length: 13 residues. Trimming took off 11 bases at V and 1 base at J, with 14 bases between the two ends. Germline V gene lookup returns CDR1 MNHEY and CDR2 SVGAGI. CDR3 DNA: TGTGCCGCGGGGCAGGGATGGAACACTGAAGCTTTCTTT. Its translation is CAAGQGWNTEAFF.